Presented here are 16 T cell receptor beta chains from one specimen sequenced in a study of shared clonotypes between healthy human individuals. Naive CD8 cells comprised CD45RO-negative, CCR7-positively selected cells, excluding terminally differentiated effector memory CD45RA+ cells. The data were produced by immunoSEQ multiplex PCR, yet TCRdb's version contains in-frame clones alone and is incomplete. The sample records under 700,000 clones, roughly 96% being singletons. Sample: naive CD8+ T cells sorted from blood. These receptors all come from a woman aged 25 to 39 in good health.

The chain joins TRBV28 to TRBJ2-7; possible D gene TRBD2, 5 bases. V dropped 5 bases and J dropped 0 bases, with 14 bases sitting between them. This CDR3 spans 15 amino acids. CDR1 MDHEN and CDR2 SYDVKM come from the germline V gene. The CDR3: CASSPLVAHSYEQYF. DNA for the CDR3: TGTGCCAGCAGTCCCCTCGTAGCGCACTCCTACGAGCAGTACTTC. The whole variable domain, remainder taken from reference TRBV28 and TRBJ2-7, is DVKVTQSSRYLVKRTGEKVFLECVQDMDHENMFWYRQDPGLGLRLIYFSYDVKMKEKGDIPEGYSVSREKKERFSLILESASTNQTSMYLCASSPLVAHSYEQYFGPGTRLTVT.

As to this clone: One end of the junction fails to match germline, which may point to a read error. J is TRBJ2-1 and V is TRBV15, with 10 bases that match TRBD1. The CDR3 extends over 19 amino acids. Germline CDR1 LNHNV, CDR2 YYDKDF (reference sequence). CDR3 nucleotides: TGTGCCACCAGCGGAGACAGGGGGCTAGGACTAGCCTCCTACAATGAGCAGTTCTTC. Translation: CATSGDRGLGLASYNEQFF.

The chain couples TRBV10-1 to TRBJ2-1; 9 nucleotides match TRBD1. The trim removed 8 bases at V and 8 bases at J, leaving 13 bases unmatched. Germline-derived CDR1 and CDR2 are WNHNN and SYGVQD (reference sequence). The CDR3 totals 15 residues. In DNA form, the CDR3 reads TGCGCCAGCGGAGGGGGGACAGGGCTAGTAGATGAGCAGTTCTTC. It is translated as CASGGGTGLVDEQFF.

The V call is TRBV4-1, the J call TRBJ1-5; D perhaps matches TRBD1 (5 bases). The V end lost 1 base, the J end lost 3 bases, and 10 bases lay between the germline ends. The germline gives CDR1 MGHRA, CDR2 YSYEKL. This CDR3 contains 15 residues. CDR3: CASSQVQGSNQPQHF. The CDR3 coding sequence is TGCGCCAGCAGCCAAGTTCAGGGCTCCAATCAGCCCCAGCATTTT.

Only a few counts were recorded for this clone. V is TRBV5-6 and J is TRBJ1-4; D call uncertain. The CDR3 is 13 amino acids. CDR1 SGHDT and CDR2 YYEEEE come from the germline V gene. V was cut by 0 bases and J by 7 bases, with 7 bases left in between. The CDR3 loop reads CASSLGLVEKLFF. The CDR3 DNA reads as TGTGCCAGCAGCTTGGGACTAGTTGAAAAACTGTTTTTT.

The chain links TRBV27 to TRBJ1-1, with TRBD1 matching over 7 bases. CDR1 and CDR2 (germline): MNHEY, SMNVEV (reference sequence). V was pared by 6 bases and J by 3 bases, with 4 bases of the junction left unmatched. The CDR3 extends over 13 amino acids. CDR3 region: CASRGRGHTEAFF. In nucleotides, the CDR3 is TGTGCCAGCAGGGGAAGGGGGCACACTGAAGCTTTCTTT.

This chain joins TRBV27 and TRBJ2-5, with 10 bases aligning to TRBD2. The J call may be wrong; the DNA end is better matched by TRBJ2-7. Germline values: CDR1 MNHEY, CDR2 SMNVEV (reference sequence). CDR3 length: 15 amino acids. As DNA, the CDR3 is TGTGCCAGCAGGCCAGCGGGAGGGGACCGCTACGAGCAGTACTTC. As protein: CASRPAGGDRYEQYF.

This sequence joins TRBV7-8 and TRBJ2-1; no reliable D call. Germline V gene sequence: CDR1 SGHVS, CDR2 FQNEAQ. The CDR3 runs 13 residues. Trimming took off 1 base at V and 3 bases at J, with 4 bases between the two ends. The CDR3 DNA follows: TGTGCCAGCAGCTTAGGGGACTACAATGAGCAGTTCTTC. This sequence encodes CASSLGDYNEQFF. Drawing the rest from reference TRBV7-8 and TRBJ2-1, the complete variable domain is GAGVSQSPRYKVAKRGQDVALRCDPISGHVSLFWYQQALGQGPEFLTYFQNEAQLDKSGLPSDRFFAERPEGSVSTLKIQRTQQEDSAVYLCASSLGDYNEQFFGPGTRLTVL.

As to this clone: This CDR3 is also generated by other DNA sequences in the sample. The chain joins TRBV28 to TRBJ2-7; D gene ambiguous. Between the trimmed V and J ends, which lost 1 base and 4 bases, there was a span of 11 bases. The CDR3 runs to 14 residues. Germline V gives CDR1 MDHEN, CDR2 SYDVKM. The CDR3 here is CASSLSGTGYEQYF. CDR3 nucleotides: TGTGCCAGCAGTTTATCAGGAACTGGATACGAGCAGTACTTC.

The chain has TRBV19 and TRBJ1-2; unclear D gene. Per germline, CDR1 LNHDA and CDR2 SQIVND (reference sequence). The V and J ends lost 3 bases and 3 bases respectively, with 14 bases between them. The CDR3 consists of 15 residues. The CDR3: CASSMSGLSHYGYTF. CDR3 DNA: TGTGCCAGTAGTATGTCGGGCTTGTCCCACTATGGCTACACCTTC.

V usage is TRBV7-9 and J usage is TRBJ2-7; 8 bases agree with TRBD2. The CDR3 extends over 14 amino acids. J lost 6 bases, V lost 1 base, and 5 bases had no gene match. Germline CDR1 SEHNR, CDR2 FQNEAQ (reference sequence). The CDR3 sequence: CASSLGAGVFEQYF. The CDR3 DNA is TGTGCCAGCAGCTTAGGAGCGGGAGTGTTCGAGCAGTACTTC.

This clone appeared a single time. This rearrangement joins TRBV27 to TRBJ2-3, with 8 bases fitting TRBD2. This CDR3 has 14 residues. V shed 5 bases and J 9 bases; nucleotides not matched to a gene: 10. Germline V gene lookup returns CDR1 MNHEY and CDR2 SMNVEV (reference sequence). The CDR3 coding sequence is TGTGCCAGCAGTGACGGGAGGGCGATAGAGACGCAGTATTTT. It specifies CASSDGRAIETQYF.

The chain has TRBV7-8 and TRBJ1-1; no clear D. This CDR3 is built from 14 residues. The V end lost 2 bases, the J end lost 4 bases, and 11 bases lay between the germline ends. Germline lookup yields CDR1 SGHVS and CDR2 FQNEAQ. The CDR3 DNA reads TGTGCCAGCAGCTTACTTGGCGGTAGCACTGAAGCTTTCTTT. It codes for CASSLLGGSTEAFF.

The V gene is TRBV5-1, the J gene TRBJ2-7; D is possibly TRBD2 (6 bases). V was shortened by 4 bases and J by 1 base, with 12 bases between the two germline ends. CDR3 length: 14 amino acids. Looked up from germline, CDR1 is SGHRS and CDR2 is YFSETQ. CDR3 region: CASSTTSPSYEQYF. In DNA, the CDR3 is TGCGCCAGCAGCACGACTAGTCCATCCTACGAGCAGTACTTC.

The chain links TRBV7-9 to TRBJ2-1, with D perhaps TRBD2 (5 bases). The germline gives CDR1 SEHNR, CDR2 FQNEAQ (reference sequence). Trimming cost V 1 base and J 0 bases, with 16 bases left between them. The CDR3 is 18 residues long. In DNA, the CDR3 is TGTGCCAGCAGCTTAGAAGGGATCTGGGAGAGCTCCTACAATGAGCAGTTCTTC. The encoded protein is CASSLEGIWESSYNEQFF.

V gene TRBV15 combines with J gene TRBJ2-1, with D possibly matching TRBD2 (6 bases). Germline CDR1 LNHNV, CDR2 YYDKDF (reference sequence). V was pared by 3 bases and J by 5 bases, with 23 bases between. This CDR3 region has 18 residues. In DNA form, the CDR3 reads TGTGCCACCAGCAGTTCGATAGAGCGGGCGCCCTCTGACAATGAGCAGTTCTTC. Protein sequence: CATSSSIERAPSDNEQFF.